Listed here are 18 T cell receptor beta chains from one sample, sequenced in a study of blood T cell repertoires in COVID-19. Assay: immunoSEQ multiplex PCR; the TCRdb copy retains only in-frame clones and omits some. The data show over 150,000 clones, 88% seen once. Sequences were obtained from peripheral blood. These receptors were obtained from a man aged 50 to 59 who had recovered from COVID-19.

V is TRBV6-5 and J is TRBJ2-7, with D tentatively TRBD1 (5 bases). Germline V gene sequence: CDR1 MNHEY, CDR2 SVGAGI. The CDR3 covers 13 residues. Trimming stripped 5 bases from V and 6 bases from J, with 14 bases between. In DNA, the CDR3 is TGTGCCAGCAGTCCCCAAGGGGTCCGCGAGCAGTACTTC. Its translation is CASSPQGVREQYF.

The V and J genes are TRBV28 and TRBJ1-5, with D maybe TRBD1 (5 bases). Germline lookup yields CDR1 MDHEN and CDR2 SYDVKM. Trimming removed 6 bases from V and 8 bases from J, with 17 bases in between. This CDR3 is built from 14 residues. CDR3 sequence reads: CASSRTIQWEPQHF. The CDR3 bases are TGTGCCAGCAGCCGGACAATTCAGTGGGAGCCCCAGCATTTT.

This clone has just a few counts. This chain links TRBV7-8 with TRBJ2-3; TRBD1 might be the D (6 bases). V was shortened by 7 bases and J by 10 bases, with 12 bases between the two germline ends. The CDR3 runs 11 residues. In germline, CDR1 is SGHVS, CDR2 FQNEAQ. CDR3 sequence reads: CASTLGAAQYF. Written as DNA, the CDR3 is TGTGCCAGCACCCTGGGGGCAGCGCAGTATTTT.

The chain has TRBV5-1 and TRBJ2-2; TRBD2 aligns across 12 bases. CDR1 is SGHRS, CDR2 YFSETQ, per germline. CDR3 length: 16 residues. V shed 3 bases, J shed 4 bases, and the junction held 4 bases outside the gene matches. The CDR3 is CASSYGTSGFTGELFF. CDR3 coding DNA: TGCGCCAGCAGCTATGGGACTAGCGGGTTCACCGGGGAGCTGTTTTTT.

The V and J genes are TRBV9 and TRBJ2-2; D is possibly TRBD2 (5 bases). The V gene's germline CDR1 is SGDLS and CDR2 YYNGEE. The V and J ends lost 0 bases and 6 bases respectively, with 21 bases between them. The length of the CDR3 is 18 residues. For the CDR3, the DNA is TGTGCCAGCAGCGTAGCCCTAGGACCGCCGAGGGTGTCCGGGGAGCTGTTTTTT. It yields the protein CASSVALGPPRVSGELFF.

This chain joins TRBV19 and TRBJ1-2; D remains unclear. Germline V gene lookup returns CDR1 LNHDA and CDR2 SQIVND (reference sequence). CDR3 length: 15 amino acids. Trimming cost V 6 bases and J 1 base, with 15 bases left between them. The chain's CDR3 is CASRSGGMVNYGYTF. CDR3 nucleotide sequence: TGTGCCAGTAGGTCGGGAGGGATGGTTAACTATGGCTACACCTTC.

A single count supports this clone. The chain recombines TRBV18 with TRBJ1-2; D uncertain. Trimming stripped 2 bases from V and 7 bases from J, with 11 bases between. The CDR3 covers 13 residues. Germline CDR1 KGHSH, CDR2 LQKENI. This CDR3 is CASSPGRETGYTF. As DNA, the CDR3 is TGTGCCAGCTCACCAGGGCGGGAGACTGGCTACACCTTC.

The chain carries TRBV7-9 and TRBJ2-5; D may be TRBD1 (6 bases). Per germline, CDR1 SEHNR and CDR2 FQNEAQ (reference sequence). V gave up 4 bases and J gave up 1 base, with 10 bases separating them. CDR3 size: 14 residues. Here the CDR3 reads CASSSGQPQETQYF. Here the CDR3 DNA reads TGTGCCAGCAGCTCTGGACAGCCCCAAGAGACCCAGTACTTC.

The V gene is TRBV5-8, the J gene TRBJ2-4; perhaps TRBD2 as D (5 bases). With 0 bases removed from V and 0 bases from J, the gap between germline ends came to 10 bases. Germline V lookup: CDR1 SGHTS, CDR2 YDEGEE. CDR3 length equals 16 residues. CDR3 loop: CASSLGEGLAKNIQYF. The CDR3 bases are TGTGCCAGCAGCTTGGGAGAGGGATTAGCCAAAAACATTCAGTACTTC.

J is TRBJ1-3 and V is TRBV28; D call uncertain. Germline V gene lookup returns CDR1 MDHEN and CDR2 SYDVKM. The CDR3 runs to 15 residues. Trimming took off 6 bases at V and 2 bases at J, with 14 bases between the two ends. The chain's CDR3 is CASSPLGDPGNTIYF. The CDR3 coding sequence is TGTGCCAGCAGCCCCCTCGGAGATCCTGGAAACACCATATATTTT.

This clone was observed once. This chain links TRBV12-3 or TRBV12-4 with TRBJ2-1; perhaps TRBD2 as D (5 bases). This CDR3 is 13 amino acids long. The ends were cut back, 5 bases at V and 10 bases at J, with 15 bases in the middle. The CDR3 reads CASSQITRGEQFF. The DNA of the CDR3 is TGTGCCAGCAGTCAGATTACTAGAGGAGAGCAGTTCTTC.

V and J are TRBV5-4 and TRBJ1-1; the D is unclear. With 5 bases removed from V and 4 bases from J, the gap between germline ends came to 15 bases. This CDR3 has 14 amino acids. Germline assignment: CDR1 SGHNT and CDR2 YYREEE (reference sequence). This CDR3 reads CASSLGYGGTEAFF. DNA for the CDR3: TGTGCCAGCAGTCTAGGGTATGGAGGCACTGAAGCTTTCTTT.

Note on this clone: The germline gene is not matched at one end of the junction; a read error may be the cause. The chain combines TRBV6-2 or TRBV6-3 with TRBJ2-7; 11 bases match TRBD1. The CDR3 loop spans 16 amino acids. CDR1 and CDR2 (germline): MNHEY, SVGEGT. CDR3: CASSSTGTGGSSEQYF. In nucleotides, the CDR3 is TGTGCCAGCAGTTCCACCGGGACAGGGGGGTCCTCCGAGCAGTACTTC.

The chain combines TRBV6-5 with TRBJ1-5, with D uncertain. The germline V gene has CDR1 MNHEY and CDR2 SVGAGI. This CDR3 comprises 15 residues. The germline V and J ends were trimmed by 0 bases and 1 base, with 7 bases remaining between them. The CDR3 loop is CASSYSGRSNQPQHF. The CDR3 nucleotides are TGTGCCAGCAGTTACTCCGGGAGAAGCAATCAGCCCCAGCATTTT.

This clone was recorded only once. The chain uses TRBV21-1 and TRBJ2-7; no check of the table's D call, TRBD2, against the DNA was made. TRBV21-1 is deemed a pseudogene. The CDR3 has 16 residues. The CDR3 sequence: CASSKRGGLAMYEQYF. The CDR3 nucleotides are TGTGCCAGCAGCAAACGGGGAGGACTAGCGATGTACGAGCAGTACTTC.

This clone was seen a single time. The V call is TRBV11-2, the J call TRBJ1-1; weak D call: TRBD1 (5 bases). Per the germline V gene, CDR1 is SGHAT and CDR2 is FQNNGV. The CDR3 sequence is 15 residues long. V dropped 7 bases and J dropped 0 bases, with 15 bases sitting between them. Written as DNA, the CDR3 is TGTGCCAGCACCTCTTCCGGGGGACTGAACACTGAAGCTTTCTTT. Protein product: CASTSSGGLNTEAFF.

The genes are TRBV6-5 and TRBJ2-7; 11 bases match TRBD1. Germline V gene sequence: CDR1 MNHEY, CDR2 SVGAGI. V was clipped by 6 bases and J by 3 bases; unmatched bases: 4. The CDR3 runs 14 residues. The CDR3 region has the DNA TGTGCCAGCAGACCGGGACAGGGGGTCTACGAGCAGTACTTC. Its protein is CASRPGQGVYEQYF.

The rearrangement uses TRBV7-7 and TRBJ2-5; 7 bases are shared with TRBD1. Trimming cost V 1 base and J 4 bases; bases outside gene matches: 3. Germline loops: CDR1 SSHAT, CDR2 FNYEAQ (reference sequence). There are 14 residues in the CDR3. As DNA, the CDR3 is TGTGCCAGCAGCTTAGGGACAGGTATAGAGACCCAGTACTTC. Translating gives CASSLGTGIETQYF. The full variable domain, its missing parts supplied by reference TRBV7-7 and TRBJ2-5, is GAGVSQSPRYKVTKRGQDVTLRCDPISSHATLYWYQQALGQGPEFLTYFNYEAQPDKSGLPSDRFSAERPEGSISTLTIQRTEQRDSAMYRCASSLGTGIETQYFGPGTRLLVL.